This entry lists 30 T cell receptor beta chains sequenced from one sample in a study of control samples from healthy donors and cancer patients. Profiled with immunoSEQ multiplex PCR; TCRdb holds only in-frame clones, not every one. The data show about 120,000 clones, with roughly 89% seen just once and roughly 12% held by the top ten. Sequencing input: blood. The source of these receptors is a man aged 25-45 years in good health.

The chain employs TRBV27 and TRBJ1-6, with 7 bases matching TRBD1. There are 16 residues in the CDR3. J lost 8 bases, V lost 4 bases, and 11 bases had no gene match. The germline CDR1 and CDR2 sequences are MNHEY and SMNVEV (reference sequence). CDR3 DNA sequence: TGTGCCAGCAGTTCGACCCGACAGGGTAATTATTCACCCCTCCACTTT. It is translated as CASSSTRQGNYSPLHF.

The table lists this clone with a count of one. This sequence joins TRBV6-5 and TRBJ1-5; D uncertain. CDR1 and CDR2 (germline): MNHEY, SVGAGI. The CDR3 is made up of 12 amino acids. The V gene lost 6 bases and the J gene lost 5 bases, with 8 bases spanning the gap. CDR3 sequence: CASSFGDQPQHF. The DNA for the CDR3 is TGTGCCAGCAGCTTCGGAGATCAGCCCCAGCATTTT.

V and J are TRBV6-5 and TRBJ2-2; possible D gene TRBD2, 7 bases. Germline CDR1 is MNHEY and CDR2 is SVGAGI. The CDR3 is made up of 15 amino acids. The V end was cut by 4 bases, the J end by 5 bases, with 14 bases between. The CDR3 loop is CASSFRGEGTGELFF. The CDR3 DNA reads as TGTGCCAGCAGTTTTAGGGGGGAGGGGACCGGGGAGCTGTTTTTT.

This clone has more than one count but fewer than ten. The CDR3 DNA sequence: TGCAGTGCTAATAGGGGAGGTGCTTTCTTT. Protein: CSANRGGAFF. The chain has TRBV20-1 and TRBJ1-1; possible D gene TRBD1, 5 bases. There are 10 residues in the CDR3. V lost 4 bases to trimming and J lost 11 bases, with 11 bases between them. Germline CDR1 and CDR2: DFQATT and SNEGSKA (reference sequence).

The rearrangement uses TRBV10-3 and TRBJ1-1; TRBD1 matches at 8 bases. Germline-derived CDR1 and CDR2 are ENHRY and SYGVKD. V trimming: 7 bases; J trimming: 0 bases; junction bases outside the gene matches: 10. The CDR3 sequence is 16 residues long. In DNA, the CDR3 is TGTGCCATCATCGGGACAGGAACCAACATGAACACTGAAGCTTTCTTT. This translates into CAIIGTGTNMNTEAFF.

The gene calls are TRBV6-6 and TRBJ1-5, with a weak D call TRBD1 (5 bases). Germline lookup yields CDR1 MNHNY and CDR2 SVGAGI (reference sequence). This CDR3 has 17 amino acids. V shed 5 bases and J shed 2 bases, with 19 bases lying between them. Written as DNA, the CDR3 is TGTGCCAGCAGTCTGGAGAGGGGCCCACGGGGCAATCAGCCCCAGCATTTT. The encoded protein is CASSLERGPRGNQPQHF.

This clone was picked up one time. This sequence joins TRBV18 and TRBJ1-1, with a weak D call TRBD1 (5 bases). Germline V gene lookup returns CDR1 KGHSH and CDR2 LQKENI. Trimming removed 3 bases at V and 1 base at J, with 9 bases between. This CDR3 has 14 residues. CDR3 in amino acids: CASSPYQGNTEAFF. CDR3 in DNA: TGTGCCAGCTCACCGTATCAGGGGAACACTGAAGCTTTCTTT.

The V gene is TRBV7-3, the J gene TRBJ2-2; 8 bases fit TRBD1. CDR1 and CDR2 from the germline V gene are SGHTA and FQGTGA. The CDR3 sequence is 15 residues long. With 5 bases clipped from V and 0 bases from J, the junction kept 2 bases outside the gene matches. The CDR3 here is CASSLTGANTGELFF. The CDR3 bases are TGTGCCAGCAGCCTGACAGGGGCGAACACCGGGGAGCTGTTTTTT.

This clone was seen once. The rearrangement joins TRBV30 to TRBJ2-5; no clear D. The CDR3 is made up of 13 amino acids. Germline CDR1 GTSNPN, CDR2 SVGIG (reference sequence). V was clipped by 0 bases and J by 2 bases, with 7 bases between them. In DNA, the CDR3 is TGTGCCTGGAGTGTAGAACAGCAAGAGACCCAGTACTTC. Translated: CAWSVEQQETQYF.

CDR3 protein: CASSYADSTDTQYF. Written as DNA, the CDR3 is TGTGCCAGCAGTTACGCGGACAGCACAGATACGCAGTATTTT. This chain joins TRBV6-5 and TRBJ2-3; no clear D. This CDR3 region has 14 residues. Deletions cut 2 bases from V and 0 bases from J, with 6 bases between. From germline, CDR1 is MNHEY and CDR2 SVGAGI.

By proportion, this clone is medium-sized (0.01 to 0.1%). The identical CDR3 is also encoded by other nucleotide sequences in the sample. This rearrangement joins TRBV18 to TRBJ2-5, with D uncertain. The ends were cut back, 1 base at V and 5 bases at J, with 8 bases in the middle. The CDR3 runs 13 residues. CDR1 is KGHSH, CDR2 LQKENI, per germline. The CDR3 loop reads CASSPLREETQYF. CDR3 coding DNA: TGTGCCAGCTCACCACTCCGAGAGGAGACCCAGTACTTC.

The CDR3 sequence is CASSPRDWANVLTF. The CDR3 nucleotides read TGTGCCAGCAGCCCCCGTGACTGGGCCAACGTCCTGACTTTC. The V call is TRBV13, the J call TRBJ2-6; D remains ambiguous. Trimming took off 5 bases at V and 5 bases at J, with 10 bases between the two ends. Per germline, CDR1 PRHDT and CDR2 FYEKMQ (reference sequence). The CDR3 totals 14 residues.

The chain is built from TRBV18 and TRBJ1-2, with unresolved D. The CDR3 spans 16 residues. The germline V gene encodes CDR1 KGHSH and CDR2 LQKENI. Trimming took 3 bases from V and 2 from J, leaving 16 bases between them. The chain's CDR3 is CASSPTNEVANYGYTF. The CDR3 DNA sequence: TGTGCCAGCTCACCTACAAACGAGGTTGCGAACTATGGCTACACCTTC.

V gene TRBV25-1 combines with J gene TRBJ1-1; D not certain. Germline CDR1 reads MGHDK; CDR2 reads SYGVNS. The V end lost 1 base, the J end lost 5 bases, and 20 bases lay between the germline ends. The CDR3 sequence is 17 residues long. The CDR3 is CASSESPIEVGRTEAFF. The CDR3 DNA follows: TGTGCCAGCAGTGAATCCCCGATAGAGGTGGGAAGGACTGAAGCTTTCTTT.

V gene TRBV9 combines with J gene TRBJ2-2, with a possible D match to TRBD1 (6 bases). This CDR3 comprises 17 residues. The germline V gene has CDR1 SGDLS and CDR2 YYNGEE. The V end was cut by 5 bases, the J end by 6 bases, with 23 bases between. The CDR3 nucleotides are TGTGCCAGCAGTTTAGAACAGGGCGGTTCATCCGCCGGGGAGCTGTTTTTT. Translation gives CASSLEQGGSSAGELFF.

V is TRBV18 and J is TRBJ2-3; D remains unclear. Germline CDR1 KGHSH, CDR2 LQKENI. V lost 2 bases and J lost 1, with 10 bases in between. This CDR3 has 15 residues. CDR3 DNA: TGTGCCAGCTCACCAGGTAGATTGGGCACAGATACGCAGTATTTT. This gives the protein CASSPGRLGTDTQYF. Combining the CDR3 with reference TRBV18 and TRBJ2-3 gives the whole variable domain NAGVMQNPRHLVRRRGQEARLRCSPMKGHSHVYWYRQLPEEGLKFMVYLQKENIIDESGMPKERFSAEFPKEGPSILRIQQVVRGDSAAYFCASSPGRLGTDTQYFGPGTRLTVL.

This clone appeared a few times. The chain has TRBV4-2 and TRBJ2-3, with TRBD1 identical over 9 bases. Germline V gives CDR1 LGHNA, CDR2 YNFKEQ. The CDR3 runs to 16 residues. Losses at the gene ends were 1 base for V and 3 bases for J; bases not matched to a gene: 5. This CDR3 is CASSQVQGAWTDTQYF. In nucleotides, the CDR3 is TGTGCCAGCAGCCAAGTACAGGGGGCATGGACAGATACGCAGTATTTT.

The chain carries TRBV28 and TRBJ1-1; 11 nucleotides line up with TRBD1. Germline V gives CDR1 MDHEN, CDR2 SYDVKM. The CDR3 extends over 14 amino acids. V trimming: 4 bases; J trimming: 7 bases; junction bases outside the gene matches: 5. CDR3 region: CASSSGQGVGEAFF. In DNA, the CDR3 is TGTGCCAGCAGTTCGGGACAGGGGGTGGGTGAAGCTTTCTTT.

The chain carries TRBV7-3 and TRBJ2-1; 11 bases are a match to TRBD2. Looked up from germline, CDR1 is SGHTA and CDR2 is FQGTGA. The CDR3 is 15 residues long. V was pared by 1 base and J by 9 bases, with 5 bases of the junction left unmatched. The CDR3 DNA follows: TGTGCCAGCAGCTTAATAGCGGGGGGGCGAGGTGAGCAGTTCTTC. Its translation: CASSLIAGGRGEQFF.

This chain links TRBV5-6 with TRBJ2-3, with 9 bases that match TRBD2. V shed 4 bases and J 5 bases; nucleotides not matched to a gene: 5. The CDR3 extends over 14 amino acids. Per germline, CDR1 SGHDT and CDR2 YYEEEE. CDR3 in DNA: TGTGCCAGCAGCCCGGGCGGGGGGGAAGATACGCAGTATTTT. Translated, it gives CASSPGGGEDTQYF.

This clone has a single count. The J gene is TRBJ2-6, the V gene TRBV18; unclear D gene. The CDR3 runs to 14 residues. Germline CDR1 and CDR2: KGHSH and LQKENI. Trimming left V 3 bases short and J 2 bases short, with 5 bases between. The CDR3 spells CASSPETGANVLTF. In nucleotides, the CDR3 is TGTGCCAGCTCACCGGAGACTGGGGCCAACGTCCTGACTTTC.

V usage is TRBV3-1 (or the pseudogene TRBV3-2) and J usage is TRBJ2-5; D not resolved. CDR3 length: 18 residues. The ends were cut back, 0 bases at V and 0 bases at J, with 17 bases in the middle. From germline, CDR1 is LGHDT and CDR2 YNNKEL (reference sequence). CDR3: CASSQEGWSPDDQETQYF. Here the CDR3 DNA reads TGTGCCAGCAGCCAAGAGGGTTGGAGCCCGGACGACCAAGAGACCCAGTACTTC.

V usage is TRBV7-2 and J usage is TRBJ1-1; D possibly corresponds to TRBD1 (5 bases). Germline CDR1 is SGHTA and CDR2 is FQGNSA. There are 14 residues in the CDR3. The V gene lost 3 bases and the J gene lost 1 base, with 9 bases spanning the gap. The CDR3 nucleotides are TGTGCCAGCAGCTTGGGGGACTCGAACACTGAAGCTTTCTTT. Encoded protein: CASSLGDSNTEAFF.

The V gene is TRBV10-2, the J gene TRBJ1-1, with D hard to call. There are 14 residues in the CDR3. CDR1 and CDR2 from the germline V gene are WSHSY and SAAADI. Deletions cut 0 bases from V and 1 base from J, with 6 bases between. As DNA, the CDR3 is TGCGCCAGCAGTGAGTCATCGGGGAACACTGAAGCTTTCTTT. It codes for CASSESSGNTEAFF.

The V and J genes are TRBV6-2 or TRBV6-3 and TRBJ1-1; perhaps TRBD1 as D (5 bases). The germline V gene has CDR1 MNHEY and CDR2 SVGEGT. This CDR3 is 16 amino acids long. Trimming took off 2 bases at V and 0 bases at J, with 13 bases between the two ends. CDR3 nucleotide sequence: TGTGCCAGCAGTTACGCCCGGGGCAGGATGAACACTGAAGCTTTCTTT. Its translation is CASSYARGRMNTEAFF.

This chain links TRBV2 with TRBJ2-3; 8 nucleotides align to TRBD2. The germline V gene has CDR1 SNHLY and CDR2 FYNNEI. Unmatched junction bases numbered 6, after V lost 8 bases and J lost 2 bases. The CDR3 loop spans 14 amino acids. The CDR3 loop reads CASRGGLLTDTQYF. Here the CDR3 DNA reads TGTGCCAGCCGCGGGGGGCTCCTCACAGATACGCAGTATTTT.

The CDR3 protein is CSVVRTMNTEAFF. The CDR3, as DNA: TGCAGCGTCGTAAGAACCATGAACACTGAAGCTTTCTTT. The V call is TRBV29-1, the J call TRBJ1-1; D call uncertain. The CDR3 is 13 residues long. Germline V CDR1 and CDR2: SQVTM, ANQGSEA. V was cut by 6 bases and J by 0 bases, with 11 bases left in between.

This clone was detected only once. The chain links TRBV6-5 to TRBJ2-1; TRBD1 aligns across 12 bases. Germline CDR1 is MNHEY and CDR2 is SVGAGI. The CDR3 is made up of 14 amino acids. V shed 6 bases and J 10 bases; nucleotides not matched to a gene: 7. The CDR3: CASSHGTGGPEQFF. DNA for the CDR3: TGTGCCAGCAGCCACGGGACAGGGGGCCCGGAGCAGTTCTTC.

The rearrangement links TRBV7-9 to TRBJ1-2; D remains ambiguous. The germline gives CDR1 SEHNR, CDR2 FQNEAQ (reference sequence). The V gene lost 5 bases and the J gene lost 0 bases, with 13 bases spanning the gap. The CDR3 is 15 residues long. CDR3 DNA: TGTGCCAGCAGCCCGGTCAGAGAGACTAACTATGGCTACACCTTC. Its translation is CASSPVRETNYGYTF.

J is TRBJ1-6 and V is TRBV10-2; 7 bases fit TRBD1. CDR3 length: 14 residues. CDR1 and CDR2 from the germline V gene are WSHSY and SAAADI. Germline trimming cut 6 bases from V and 14 bases from J; bases unmatched to any gene: 13. The CDR3 loop reads CASREDLQGETLHF. CDR3 nucleotides: TGCGCCAGCAGGGAAGACCTTCAGGGGGAAACCCTCCACTTT.